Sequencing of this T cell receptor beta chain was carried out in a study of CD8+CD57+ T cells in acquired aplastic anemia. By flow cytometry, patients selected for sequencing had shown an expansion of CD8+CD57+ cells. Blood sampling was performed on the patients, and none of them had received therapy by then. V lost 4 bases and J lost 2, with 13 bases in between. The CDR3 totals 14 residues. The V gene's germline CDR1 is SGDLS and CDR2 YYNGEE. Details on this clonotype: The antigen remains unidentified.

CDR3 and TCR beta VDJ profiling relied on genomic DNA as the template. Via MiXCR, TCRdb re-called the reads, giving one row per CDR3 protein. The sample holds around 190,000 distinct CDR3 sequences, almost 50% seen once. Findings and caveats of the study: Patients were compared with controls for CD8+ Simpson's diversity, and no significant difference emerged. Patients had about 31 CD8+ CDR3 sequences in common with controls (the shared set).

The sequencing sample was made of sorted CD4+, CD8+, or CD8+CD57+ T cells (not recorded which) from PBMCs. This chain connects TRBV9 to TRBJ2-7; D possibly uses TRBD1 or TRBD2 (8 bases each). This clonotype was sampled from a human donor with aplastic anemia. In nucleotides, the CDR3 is TGTGCCAGCAGCTTAGCGGGACAGGCCTACGAGCAGTACTTC. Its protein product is CASSLAGQAYEQYF.